A single sample gave rise to the 32 T cell receptor beta chains below, sequenced in a study of cytomegalovirus exposure and HLA in healthy donors. Primers: 60 Vbeta forward and 13 Jbeta reverse. TCRdb's table, derived via immunoSEQ multiplex PCR, lists solely in-frame clones and lacks some. The data contain about 160,000 clones, roughly four fifths of them seen just once; the ten biggest clones take up around 10%. Input material: PBMCs. The receptors here all came from a man aged 50-59 years in good health and CMV-seropositive.

In this sample, this clone turned up once. The rearrangement joins TRBV11-3 to TRBJ2-1, with 7 positions matching TRBD1. The CDR3 runs 16 residues. Germline-derived CDR1 and CDR2 are SGHNT and YENEEA. Trimming removed 1 base from V and 4 bases from J; junction bases left unmatched: 7. The CDR3 bases are TGTGCCAGCAGCTTAGGTGGACAGGCCGAATACAATGAGCAGTTCTTC. This translates into CASSLGGQAEYNEQFF.

The chain combines TRBV5-1 with TRBJ2-7; a possible D gene is TRBD2 (5 bases). V lost 0 bases to trimming and J lost 0 bases, with 7 bases between them. Germline V CDR1 and CDR2: SGHRS, YFSETQ. This CDR3 is 14 amino acids long. CDR3 nucleotides: TGCGCCAGCAGCTTGGCGGGGTCCTCCTACGAGCAGTACTTC. Encoded protein: CASSLAGSSYEQYF. Combining the CDR3 with reference TRBV5-1 and TRBJ2-7 gives the whole variable domain KAGVTQTPRYLIKTRGQQVTLSCSPISGHRSVSWYQQTPGQGLQFLFEYFSETQRNKGNFPGRFSGRQFSNSRSEMNVSTLELGDSALYLCASSLAGSSYEQYFGPGTRLTVT.

The chain recombines TRBV28 with TRBJ1-5, with TRBD1 matching 7 bases. The ends lost 3 bases at V and 7 bases at J; junction bases unmatched: 12. Per germline, CDR1 MDHEN and CDR2 SYDVKM. The CDR3 length is 16 residues. The CDR3 coding sequence is TGTGCCAGCAGTTTTGCCGGGACAGCGTTGCGCCAGCCCCAGCATTTT. It translates to CASSFAGTALRQPQHF.

The CDR3 DNA is TGCGCCAGCAGCATCACAGGGGATCAGCCCCAGCATTTT. Protein: CASSITGDQPQHF. This rearrangement joins TRBV5-1 to TRBJ1-5; 7 bases are a match to TRBD1. V gave up 4 bases and J gave up 5 bases; unmatched junction bases: 3. Germline values: CDR1 SGHRS, CDR2 YFSETQ. The CDR3 covers 13 residues.

This clone has only a few counts. The chain links TRBV7-3 to TRBJ1-2, with 9 bases matching TRBD1. V trimming: 5 bases; J trimming: 8 bases; junction bases outside the gene matches: 9. This CDR3 region has 14 residues. Germline loops: CDR1 SGHTA, CDR2 FQGTGA. The CDR3 region is CASSQQGAAEGYTF. The CDR3 nucleotides read TGTGCCAGCAGCCAACAGGGGGCAGCGGAAGGCTACACCTTC.

This rearrangement joins TRBV7-2 to TRBJ1-2; no reliable D call. V lost 3 bases and J 2 bases, leaving 7 bases between the germline ends. Germline V lookup: CDR1 SGHTA, CDR2 FQGNSA. The CDR3 runs to 13 residues. CDR3 sequence reads: CASSFNQNYGYTF. The DNA for the CDR3 is TGTGCCAGCAGCTTTAATCAGAACTATGGCTACACCTTC.

Only a few counts were recorded for this clone. The rearrangement joins TRBV6-5 to TRBJ1-2; D is perhaps TRBD1 (5 bases). Per the germline V gene, CDR1 is MNHEY and CDR2 is SVGAGI. This CDR3 is 11 amino acids long. V was cut by 5 bases and J by 7 bases, with 8 bases left in between. The CDR3 protein is CASSQGFGYTF. The CDR3 DNA reads as TGTGCCAGCAGTCAGGGTTTTGGCTACACCTTC.

This clone was seen a handful of times. This chain links TRBV7-3 with TRBJ1-2, with D possibly matching TRBD1 (5 bases). The CDR3 has 14 amino acids. V lost 5 bases to trimming and J lost 4 bases, with 14 bases between them. CDR1 is SGHTA, CDR2 FQGTGA, per germline. The CDR3 bases are TGTGCCAGCAGCCCGACAGCAACCGGCTATGGCTACACCTTC. It translates to CASSPTATGYGYTF.

This clone was counted only a few times. V usage is TRBV27 and J usage is TRBJ1-3; D may be TRBD1 (5 bases). The V and J ends lost 4 bases and 2 bases respectively, with 15 bases between them. Germline-derived CDR1 and CDR2 are MNHEY and SMNVEV (reference sequence). The CDR3 has 16 amino acids. The CDR3 DNA reads TGTGCCAGCAGTTCAGGGCGAGGGACTGCTGGAAACACCATATATTTT. Translated: CASSSGRGTAGNTIYF.

The CDR3, as DNA: TGCGCCAGCAGCTGGGACACGGGGACCTCCTACGAGCAGTACTTC. Protein: CASSWDTGTSYEQYF. The genes are TRBV5-1 and TRBJ2-7; maybe TRBD1 (6 bases). Germline V gives CDR1 SGHRS, CDR2 YFSETQ. V was shortened by 3 bases and J by 0 bases, with 13 bases between the two germline ends. The CDR3 contains 15 residues.

The chain couples TRBV7-3 to TRBJ2-1; TRBD1 might be the D (6 bases). In germline, CDR1 is SGHTA, CDR2 FQGTGA. CDR3 length: 14 residues. V dropped 5 bases and J dropped 6 bases, with 14 bases sitting between them. This chain's CDR3 is CASSPRDITNEQFF. CDR3 bases: TGTGCCAGCAGCCCCCGGGACATTACCAATGAGCAGTTCTTC.

This clone was counted between two and nine times. The rearrangement links TRBV5-6 to TRBJ1-4; D call uncertain. Germline lookup yields CDR1 SGHDT and CDR2 YYEEEE. Trimming removed 2 bases at V and 0 bases at J, with 5 bases between. The CDR3 runs to 14 residues. The chain's CDR3 is CASSFLATNEKLFF. As DNA, the CDR3 is TGTGCCAGCAGCTTCCTTGCAACTAATGAAAAACTGTTTTTT.

The chain uses TRBV5-1 and TRBJ2-3; 8 nucleotides line up with TRBD1. The CDR3 spans 15 residues. CDR1 is SGHRS, CDR2 YFSETQ, per germline. V dropped 4 bases and J dropped 7; count of bases not matched to a gene: 11. The CDR3 reads CASSPRDRTSYTQYF. The CDR3 DNA sequence: TGCGCCAGCAGCCCAAGGGACAGGACCTCCTATACGCAGTATTTT.

As DNA, the CDR3 is TGTGCCAGCAGCCGCGGGACAGGTACCTCAACTAATGAAAAACTGTTTTTT. It is translated as CASSRGTGTSTNEKLFF. The V and J genes are TRBV4-2 and TRBJ1-4, with TRBD1 identical over 8 bases. Germline CDR1 and CDR2: LGHNA and YNFKEQ. After removal of 4 bases from V and 0 bases from J, the junction contained 7 bases not matched to a gene. The CDR3 is 17 amino acids.

This clone was observed a few times. Here the CDR3 reads CASSMRTGGDQPQHF. DNA for the CDR3: TGTGCCAGCAGCATGAGGACAGGGGGTGATCAGCCCCAGCATTTT. The chain combines TRBV7-2 with TRBJ1-5; 10 nucleotides align to TRBD1. Germline CDR1 reads SGHTA; CDR2 reads FQGNSA. V lost 5 bases to trimming and J lost 5 bases; unmatched junction nucleotides: 6. The length of the CDR3 is 15 residues.

The rearrangement uses TRBV18 and TRBJ1-5, with a tentative D call TRBD1 (5 bases). Looked up from germline, CDR1 is KGHSH and CDR2 is LQKENI. V gave up 4 bases and J gave up 7 bases, with 14 bases separating them. The CDR3 is 14 amino acids. The CDR3: CASSLPPKGQPQHF. The CDR3 DNA reads as TGTGCCAGCTCACTACCCCCCAAGGGGCAGCCCCAGCATTTT.

In this sample, this clone turned up once. The chain links TRBV30 to TRBJ2-7, with 10 positions matching TRBD2. Germline V CDR1 and CDR2: GTSNPN, SVGIG (reference sequence). V trimming: 2 bases; J trimming: 3 bases; junction bases outside the gene matches: 4. The CDR3 has 14 residues. The CDR3 is CAWSRASGSYEQYF. The CDR3 coding sequence is TGTGCCTGGAGTCGGGCTAGCGGGAGCTACGAGCAGTACTTC.

The chain is built from TRBV4-3 and TRBJ2-7, with D perhaps TRBD2 (5 bases). Trimming took off 0 bases at V and 0 bases at J, with 9 bases between the two ends. The CDR3 spans 15 residues. Germline assignment: CDR1 LGHNA and CDR2 YSLEER. CDR3 DNA sequence: TGCGCCAGCAGCCAAGAGTGGAGGAGCTCCTACGAGCAGTACTTC. Its translation: CASSQEWRSSYEQYF.

V usage is TRBV21-1 and J usage is TRBJ1-4; the D call of TRBD1 is as the table states it, not checked on the DNA. TRBV21-1 is recorded as a pseudogene. This CDR3 contains 17 residues. The CDR3 spells CASSKGDRGQLNEKLFF. The CDR3 nucleotides are TGTGCCAGCAGCAAGGGAGACAGGGGGCAACTTAATGAAAAACTGTTTTTT.

This chain connects TRBV10-1 to TRBJ2-7; no firm D call. V lost 5 bases to trimming and J lost 3 bases, with 17 bases between them. Germline-derived CDR1 and CDR2 are WNHNN and SYGVQD (reference sequence). CDR3 length: 15 residues. In DNA, the CDR3 is TGCGCCAGCAGTTCCCTTGGAATGACAAGCTACGAGCAGTACTTC. Translation gives CASSSLGMTSYEQYF.

The sample holds one count of this clone. The germline gene is not matched at one end of the junction; a read error may be the cause. V is TRBV5-1 and J is TRBJ2-4; the match to TRBD1 covers 7 bases. Germline assignment: CDR1 SGHRS and CDR2 YFSETQ. This CDR3 spans 19 amino acids. The CDR3, as DNA: TGCGCCAGCAGCCCTTGGACAGGAGCGGCTATAGGGGCCAAAAACAGTCAGTACTTC. The encoded protein is CASSPWTGAAIGAKNSQYF.

The chain has TRBV5-8 and TRBJ1-1, with D perhaps matching TRBD1 (5 bases). The CDR3 has 15 residues. CDR1 is SGHTS, CDR2 YDEGEE, per germline. The germline V and J ends were trimmed by 0 bases and 0 bases, with 9 bases remaining between them. The CDR3, as DNA: TGTGCCAGCAGCTTGGCTGGCAGGGTGAACACTGAAGCTTTCTTT. Its protein product is CASSLAGRVNTEAFF.

The rearrangement links TRBV6-5 to TRBJ2-5; a weak D match, TRBD1 (6 bases). CDR3 length equals 14 residues. Trimming took off 2 bases at V and 4 bases at J, with 11 bases between the two ends. Germline-derived CDR1 and CDR2 are MNHEY and SVGAGI. Here the CDR3 DNA reads TGTGCCAGCAGTTACGAACAGGGAAGAGAGACCCAGTACTTC. Protein product: CASSYEQGRETQYF.

The rearrangement joins TRBV19 to TRBJ1-1; D gene ambiguous. The CDR3 has 15 residues. CDR1 is LNHDA, CDR2 SQIVND, per germline (reference sequence). Trimming took 5 bases from V and 0 from J, leaving 13 bases between them. CDR3 nucleotide sequence: TGTGCCAGTAGTGTTGACGGAGTAATGAACACTGAAGCTTTCTTT. This codes for CASSVDGVMNTEAFF. Full variable domain (outside the CDR3, taken from reference TRBV19 and TRBJ1-1): DGGITQSPKYLFRKEGQNVTLSCEQNLNHDAMYWYRQDPGQGLRLIYYSQIVNDFQKGDIAEGYSVSREKKESFPLTVTSAQKNPTAFYLCASSVDGVMNTEAFFGQGTRLTVV.

The V and J genes are TRBV19 and TRBJ2-3; possibly TRBD2 for D (6 bases). CDR1 and CDR2 (germline): LNHDA, SQIVND (reference sequence). This CDR3 contains 16 residues. The V and J ends lost 2 bases and 6 bases respectively, with 18 bases between them. The CDR3 protein is CASSISGRVGGDTQYF. The CDR3 DNA reads as TGTGCCAGTAGTATAAGTGGCAGGGTAGGAGGGGATACGCAGTATTTT.

The V and J genes are TRBV30 and TRBJ2-2; D gene uncertain. Germline CDR1 reads GTSNPN; CDR2 reads SVGIG (reference sequence). The CDR3 loop spans 14 amino acids. Trimming took off 3 bases at V and 3 bases at J, with 11 bases between the two ends. CDR3 DNA sequence: TGTGCCTGGAGAATCCTCCTCGACACCGGGGAGCTGTTTTTT. As protein: CAWRILLDTGELFF. The full variable domain, with the rest looked up from reference TRBV30 and TRBJ2-2, is SQTIHQWPATLVQPVGSPLSLECTVEGTSNPNLYWYRQAAGRGLQLLFYSVGIGQISSEVPQNLSASRPQDRQFILSSKKLLLSDSGFYLCAWRILLDTGELFFGEGSRLTVL.

The chain recombines TRBV30 with TRBJ1-2; D may be TRBD1 (5 bases). From germline, CDR1 is GTSNPN and CDR2 SVGIG (reference sequence). CDR3 length equals 12 residues. The ends were cut back, 5 bases at V and 8 bases at J, with 15 bases in the middle. The CDR3 loop reads CAWGRGDGGYTF. Here the CDR3 DNA reads TGTGCCTGGGGCCGGGGGGATGGGGGCTACACCTTC.

V usage is TRBV28 and J usage is TRBJ2-7, with D tentatively TRBD2 (5 bases). Trimming removed 6 bases at V and 7 bases at J, with 22 bases between. The length of the CDR3 is 15 residues. Germline V gene sequence: CDR1 MDHEN, CDR2 SYDVKM. As DNA, the CDR3 is TGTGCCAGCAGGCCCACGGGGTACCAATTTGAAGAGCAGTACTTC. This sequence encodes CASRPTGYQFEEQYF.

The rearrangement links TRBV10-2 to TRBJ2-3, with 8 bases that match TRBD2. J gave up 0 bases and V 5 bases, and 7 bases lay outside the gene matches. The CDR3 contains 16 residues. CDR1 is WSHSY, CDR2 SAAADI, per germline. The CDR3 coding sequence is TGCGCCAGCAGTTTCACTAGCGGCGCTAGCACAGATACGCAGTATTTT. As protein: CASSFTSGASTDTQYF.

This sequence joins TRBV6-6 and TRBJ2-2; 9 bases fit TRBD2. With 8 bases clipped from V and 1 base from J, the junction kept 2 bases outside the gene matches. The CDR3 sequence is 14 residues long. CDR1 is MNHNY and CDR2 is SVGAGI in the germline V gene (reference sequence). CDR3 residues: CASQAGGNTGELFF. In DNA, the CDR3 is TGTGCCAGCCAAGCGGGAGGGAACACCGGGGAGCTGTTTTTT.

The gene calls are TRBV30 and TRBJ1-5; 7 bases align to TRBD1. This CDR3 region has 15 residues. J gave up 6 bases and V 4 bases, and 12 bases lay outside the gene matches. Germline V CDR1 and CDR2: GTSNPN, SVGIG (reference sequence). DNA for the CDR3: TGTGCCTGGAATCCACAGGGGAGGAGGGGTCAGCCCCAGCATTTT. Its translation: CAWNPQGRRGQPQHF. Combining the CDR3 with reference TRBV30 and TRBJ1-5 gives the whole variable domain SQTIHQWPATLVQPVGSPLSLECTVEGTSNPNLYWYRQAAGRGLQLLFYSVGIGQISSEVPQNLSASRPQDRQFILSSKKLLLSDSGFYLCAWNPQGRRGQPQHFGDGTRLSIL.

This clone has just one count. CDR3 DNA sequence: TGTGCCATCAGTGAGTTCACAGGGAATTCACCCCTCCACTTT. Translating gives CAISEFTGNSPLHF. V gene TRBV10-3 combines with J gene TRBJ1-6, with a tentative D call TRBD1 (6 bases). Trimming removed 1 base at V and 7 bases at J, with 8 bases between. The CDR3 is 14 amino acids. From germline, CDR1 is ENHRY and CDR2 SYGVKD.